The T cell receptor (beta chain) under discussion was sequenced for a study of blood T cell repertoires in COVID-19. Participants were aged roughly 18 to 90 years, lived in about two dozen US areas, and enrolled virtually. Participants' reported clinical history set cohort assignment. Profiled with immunoSEQ multiplex PCR; TCRdb holds only in-frame clones, not every one. Of about 250,000 clones listed, approximately 90% are singletons. From germline, CDR1 is GTSNPN and CDR2 SVGIG (reference sequence). The V and J ends lost 4 bases and 3 bases respectively, with 24 bases between them. There are 17 residues in the CDR3.

The chain joins TRBV30 to TRBJ1-1, with a tentative D call TRBD1 (5 bases). This sequence originates from a woman aged 30 to 39 with acute COVID-19. The sequenced sample consisted of PBMCs or T cells enriched from blood (not recorded which). CDR3 bases: TGTGCCTGGAACTCCCAGGGAGGGTGGCAGGGCGACACTGAAGCTTTCTTT. It encodes CAWNSQGGWQGDTEAFF.